These 28 T cell receptor beta chains were all obtained from the same sample, sequenced in a study of shared clonotypes between healthy human individuals. Data came from immunoSEQ multiplex PCR; TCRdb stores just in-frame clones and leaves some out. Among some 490,000 clones listed, roughly 80% were seen once. What was sequenced was PBMCs. All receptors come from a woman aged 40-49 years in good health. Some clones in this sample may be carry-over from other donors' samples.

The chain employs TRBV30 and TRBJ2-5; D unresolved. The CDR3 has 13 residues. V was pared by 2 bases and J by 3 bases, with 10 bases between. Germline V gene sequence: CDR1 GTSNPN, CDR2 SVGIG (reference sequence). CDR3 sequence reads: CAWSPGLKETQYF. The CDR3 coding sequence is TGTGCCTGGAGTCCGGGCCTCAAAGAGACCCAGTACTTC.

Turning to this clone: A far larger clone is one base from this, pointing to a likely read error. At the DNA level, this CDR3 is encoded by other sequences in the same sample as well. The V and J genes are TRBV5-1 and TRBJ2-2; 11 nucleotides agree with TRBD2. The germline gives CDR1 SGHRS, CDR2 YFSETQ. V trimming: 4 bases; J trimming: 3 bases; junction bases outside the gene matches: 5. There are 16 residues in the CDR3. CDR3 amino acids: CASSPSGRTDTGELFF. CDR3 in DNA: TGCGCCAGCAGCCCTAGCGGGAGGACAGACACCGGGGAGCTGTTTTTT.

The rearrangement uses TRBV30 and TRBJ1-2; D perhaps matches TRBD1 (5 bases). V lost 2 bases, J lost 8 bases, and 18 bases lay in between. CDR1 is GTSNPN and CDR2 is SVGIG in the germline V gene (reference sequence). This CDR3 contains 14 residues. The CDR3 spells CAWSLGTRNGGYTF. CDR3 DNA sequence: TGTGCCTGGAGTCTCGGGACTCGCAACGGAGGCTACACCTTC.

Note on this clone: A far larger clone differs by one base, so this is likely a read error. Other DNA sequences of this sample code for an identical CDR3. This chain joins TRBV5-6 and TRBJ2-6; D uncertain. Deletions cut 0 bases from V and 1 base from J, with 5 bases between. Germline V gives CDR1 SGHDT, CDR2 YYEEEE. There are 15 residues in the CDR3. CDR3 in DNA: TGTGCCAGCAGCTTGGGTGTATCTGGGGCCAACGTCCTGACTTTC. Its translation is CASSLGVSGANVLTF.

Turning to this clone: A far larger clone is one nucleotide away, so this likely arose from a read error. The chain carries TRBV6-9 and TRBJ1-1, with D unclear. Trimming took off 8 bases at V and 4 bases at J, with 11 bases between the two ends. The CDR3 length is 12 residues. Germline lookup yields CDR1 MNHGY and CDR2 SVAAGI. DNA for the CDR3: TGTGCCAGCGGTATAAAAGGCACTGAAGCTTTCTTT. Its protein product is CASGIKGTEAFF.

The V and J genes are TRBV2 and TRBJ1-4, with D perhaps matching TRBD1 (6 bases). CDR3 size: 15 residues. Germline loops: CDR1 SNHLY, CDR2 FYNNEI. Trimming removed 1 base from V and 8 bases from J, with 14 bases in between. CDR3 DNA sequence: TGTGCCAGCAGTGAAGTACTGGGGGCGGGGGAAAAACTGTTTTTT. Translation: CASSEVLGAGEKLFF.

This clone has only one observation. The chain uses TRBV5-4 and TRBJ1-1; weak D call: TRBD1 (5 bases). V lost 0 bases and J lost 0, with 6 bases in between. The CDR3 is 14 residues long. Per the germline V gene, CDR1 is SGHNT and CDR2 is YYREEE (reference sequence). The CDR3 region is CASSLGGVNTEAFF. Here the CDR3 DNA reads TGTGCCAGCAGCTTGGGGGGGGTGAACACTGAAGCTTTCTTT.

The chain uses TRBV21-1 and TRBJ1-1; TRBD1, the D gene given by the table, was not confirmed from the DNA. TRBV21-1 is described as a pseudogene. CDR3 length equals 15 residues. The CDR3 DNA sequence: TGTGCCAGCAGCAACGGGGACAGCCTGAACACTGAAGCTTTCTTT. Translating it yields CASSNGDSLNTEAFF.

As regards this clone: This may stem from a read error, because a much larger clone lies one nucleotide away. The chain employs TRBV14 and TRBJ2-2, with D perhaps matching TRBD1 (6 bases). The germline V gene has CDR1 SGHDN and CDR2 FVKESK. The CDR3 contains 16 residues. The CDR3 nucleotides are TGTTCCAGCAGCCCCGAGCGGACAGCCAACACCGGGGAGCTGTTTTTT. Its translation: CSSSPERTANTGELFF.

The rearrangement uses TRBV30 and TRBJ2-3; the match to TRBD1 covers 8 bases. CDR1 is GTSNPN and CDR2 is SVGIG in the germline V gene (reference sequence). V was clipped by 4 bases and J by 4 bases; unmatched bases: 1. The CDR3 extends over 12 amino acids. The CDR3 spells CAWTGGPDTQYF. The CDR3 nucleotides read TGTGCCTGGACAGGGGGCCCAGATACGCAGTATTTT.

This clone was counted once. This chain joins TRBV9 and TRBJ1-2, with D perhaps TRBD1 (5 bases). Germline V CDR1 and CDR2: SGDLS, YYNGEE. The length of the CDR3 is 11 residues. The V end was cut by 4 bases, the J end by 11 bases, with 12 bases between. CDR3 coding DNA: TGTGCCAGCAGCACTAGGGGAGGGTACACCTTC. As protein: CASSTRGGYTF.

This clone was observed a few times. The chain links TRBV10-3 to TRBJ1-2; D is unclear. The germline V gene has CDR1 ENHRY and CDR2 SYGVKD. CDR3 length: 15 amino acids. Trimming removed 3 bases from V and 4 bases from J, with 15 bases in between. Here the CDR3 DNA reads TGTGCCATCAGTGAACGGGAGGGAACAAGCTATGGCTACACCTTC. This sequence encodes CAISEREGTSYGYTF.

This CDR3 reads CASRTPGRDTQYF. The DNA of the CDR3 is TGTGCCAGCAGGACCCCAGGAAGAGATACGCAGTATTTT. The chain has TRBV27 and TRBJ2-3; D gene uncertain. This CDR3 is 13 amino acids long. CDR1 and CDR2 from the germline V gene are MNHEY and SMNVEV (reference sequence). V dropped 6 bases and J dropped 5 bases, with 12 bases sitting between them.

This clone was detected once. This may be a read error, as it is one base from a much larger clone. The J gene is TRBJ1-6, the V gene TRBV2, with TRBD1 matching 8 bases. The V and J ends lost 5 bases and 9 bases, in that order; junction bases with no gene match: 6. This CDR3 is 14 amino acids long. Germline V CDR1 and CDR2: SNHLY, FYNNEI. The CDR3 here is CASSPGTGGSPLHF. The CDR3 nucleotides are TGTGCCAGCAGTCCCGGGACAGGAGGTTCACCCCTCCACTTT.

This clone was recorded many times. The sample contains more than one DNA sequence encoding this CDR3. This chain uses TRBV7-6 with TRBJ2-7; unclear D gene. Germline loops: CDR1 SGHVS, CDR2 FNYEAQ. This CDR3 spans 14 amino acids. Trimming stripped 1 base from V and 2 bases from J, with 9 bases between. CDR3 residues: CASSLEGWAYEQYF. CDR3 in DNA: TGTGCCAGCAGCTTAGAGGGCTGGGCCTACGAGCAGTACTTC.

This chain uses TRBV28 with TRBJ2-3; 12 bases map to TRBD2. This CDR3 contains 16 residues. The germline gives CDR1 MDHEN, CDR2 SYDVKM. V lost 4 bases to trimming and J lost 1 base; unmatched junction nucleotides: 3. The CDR3 region is CASSWLAGGGTDTQYF. CDR3 sequence (DNA): TGTGCCAGCAGTTGGCTAGCGGGAGGGGGCACAGATACGCAGTATTTT. The full variable domain, with the rest looked up from reference TRBV28 and TRBJ2-3, is DVKVTQSSRYLVKRTGEKVFLECVQDMDHENMFWYRQDPGLGLRLIYFSYDVKMKEKGDIPEGYSVSREKKERFSLILESASTNQTSMYLCASSWLAGGGTDTQYFGPGTRLTVL.

The sample holds a few counts of this clone. This chain uses TRBV4-2 with TRBJ2-7; D possibly matches TRBD1 or TRBD2 (5 bases each). The CDR3 sequence is 16 residues long. CDR1 LGHNA and CDR2 YNFKEQ come from the germline V gene. V lost 4 bases and J 0 bases, leaving 16 bases between the germline ends. DNA of the CDR3: TGTGCCAGCAGCCTAACCCTCGGGGCTTACTCCTACGAGCAGTACTTC. It translates to CASSLTLGAYSYEQYF.

The chain carries TRBV5-1 and TRBJ2-3, with 9 nucleotides matching TRBD1. Per germline, CDR1 SGHRS and CDR2 YFSETQ. CDR3 length: 17 amino acids. With 4 bases clipped from V and 0 bases from J, the junction kept 9 bases outside the gene matches. This chain's CDR3 is CASSTRPGTGSTDTQYF. The CDR3 nucleotides read TGCGCCAGCAGCACCCGTCCCGGGACAGGGAGCACAGATACGCAGTATTTT.

This clone was detected only a few times. The J gene is TRBJ2-3, the V gene TRBV6-6, with D perhaps matching TRBD1 or TRBD2 (5 bases each). CDR1 and CDR2 from the germline V gene are MNHNY and SVGAGI (reference sequence). V shed 2 bases and J shed 0 bases, with 9 bases lying between them. This CDR3 spans 15 amino acids. DNA of the CDR3: TGTGCCAGCAGTTACGAGGGACGTAGCACAGATACGCAGTATTTT. This gives the protein CASSYEGRSTDTQYF.

The chain is built from TRBV5-1 and TRBJ2-2; 10 nucleotides line up with TRBD1. After removal of 2 bases from V and 7 bases from J, the junction contained 11 bases not matched to a gene. This CDR3 contains 17 residues. Germline V gene data show CDR1 as SGHRS and CDR2 as YFSETQ. This CDR3 is CASSFTGTGELGGELFF. For the CDR3, the DNA is TGCGCCAGCAGCTTCACCGGGACAGGGGAACTGGGCGGGGAGCTGTTTTTT.

This clone was seen a handful of times. The chain recombines TRBV28 with TRBJ1-5; the match to TRBD1 covers 7 bases. CDR1 is MDHEN, CDR2 SYDVKM, per germline. V lost 6 bases, J lost 2 bases, and 7 bases stayed unmatched. This CDR3 is built from 15 residues. CDR3 DNA: TGTGCCAGCAGGCCCATCGGACAGGGCAATCAGCCCCAGCATTTT. Translation gives CASRPIGQGNQPQHF.

To note about this clone: A read error is likely here: a far larger clone is one base away. The rearrangement joins TRBV2 to TRBJ2-5; D unresolved. Trimming stripped 4 bases from V and 2 bases from J, with 5 bases between. Looked up from germline, CDR1 is SNHLY and CDR2 is FYNNEI. The CDR3 consists of 12 residues. CDR3 bases: TGTGCCAGCAGTGGATTACAAGAGACCCAGTACTTC. It translates to CASSGLQETQYF.

The chain joins TRBV7-4 to TRBJ2-3; no clear D. The CDR3 is made up of 17 amino acids. The germline CDR1 and CDR2 sequences are SGHVT and SQSDAQ. Trimming left V 4 bases short and J 0 bases short, with 17 bases between. CDR3 DNA sequence: TGTGCCAGCAGCTCGAAGCTGAGACACCTAAGCACAGATACGCAGTATTTT. Translation gives CASSSKLRHLSTDTQYF.

Notes on this clone: A far larger clone is one base from this, pointing to a likely read error. The chain has TRBV2 and TRBJ2-3; D ambiguous. V was cut by 7 bases and J by 5 bases, with 10 bases left in between. The CDR3 length is 12 residues. Germline-derived CDR1 and CDR2 are SNHLY and FYNNEI. The CDR3 spells CASNSVQDTQYF. CDR3 DNA: TGTGCCAGCAACAGTGTACAAGATACGCAGTATTTT.

The chain is built from TRBV15 and TRBJ1-4, with D tentatively TRBD1 (6 bases). The CDR3 loop spans 19 amino acids. The germline V gene has CDR1 LNHNV and CDR2 YYDKDF (reference sequence). V dropped 0 bases and J dropped 3 bases, with 20 bases sitting between them. The CDR3 is CATSRESLYRVGPNEKLFF. The CDR3 nucleotides are TGTGCCACCAGCAGAGAATCCCTATACAGGGTTGGGCCTAATGAAAAACTGTTTTTT.

The chain combines TRBV7-8 with TRBJ2-7, with TRBD2 matching 9 bases. This CDR3 is built from 15 residues. The V segment lost 3 bases and the J segment 0 bases; nucleotides outside the gene matches: 3. Per germline, CDR1 SGHVS and CDR2 FQNEAQ. CDR3 bases: TGTGCCAGCAGCTTCGAGACTAGCGGCTCCTACGAGCAGTACTTC. Residues: CASSFETSGSYEQYF.

This clone was detected only once. CDR3 sequence: CAISRTDSYNEQFF. In nucleotides, the CDR3 is TGTGCCATCAGCCGGACAGATAGCTACAATGAGCAGTTCTTC. The rearrangement links TRBV10-3 to TRBJ2-1; D perhaps matches TRBD1 (6 bases). This CDR3 spans 14 amino acids. Trimming cost V 6 bases and J 3 bases, with 12 bases left between them. In germline, CDR1 is ENHRY, CDR2 SYGVKD.

The gene calls are TRBV9 and TRBJ1-1; a possible D gene is TRBD1 (5 bases). CDR3 length: 14 residues. In germline, CDR1 is SGDLS, CDR2 YYNGEE. Trimming cost V 6 bases and J 4 bases, with 16 bases left between them. DNA for the CDR3: TGTGCCAGCAATGAGCGGGGGTTGGGCACTGAAGCTTTCTTT. It translates to CASNERGLGTEAFF.